This note documents a single T cell receptor (beta chain) sequence. These data are taken from a study of cytomegalovirus exposure and HLA in healthy donors. With 60 Vbeta and 13 Jbeta primers, the PCR was carried out. Sequenced by immunoSEQ multiplex PCR; TCRdb stores in-frame clones only, minus some. The sample comprises fewer than 45,000 clones, approximately 90% of which are singletons, and 2% to 3% rests with the top ten. The V gene's germline CDR1 is WNHNN and CDR2 SYGVQD (reference sequence). The length of the CDR3 is 16 residues. With 4 bases clipped from V and 2 bases from J, the junction kept 9 bases outside the gene matches.

The V gene is TRBV10-1, the J gene TRBJ2-7; 9 bases are shared with TRBD2. This sequence originates from a woman younger than 35 in good health and CMV-seronegative. The source material was PBMCs. The CDR3 bases are TGCGCCAGCAGTGTCTGGCTAGCGGGACCTCCCTACGAGCAGTACTTC. Protein: CASSVWLAGPPYEQYF.